This TCR beta chain is drawn from a study of blood T cell repertoires in COVID-19. In the original workflow: Reference gene primer amplification gave nucleated cell count estimates. Here immunoSEQ multiplex PCR was the method, and the copy in TCRdb shows in-frame clones only, minus some. V and J calls and clone size are copied from that table; D and trimming were computed from the DNA. The sample lists 200,000 to 300,000 clones, more than 80% occurring once. V was cut by 4 bases and J by 4 bases, with 13 bases left in between. There are 14 residues in the CDR3. Germline assignment: CDR1 MDHEN and CDR2 SYDVKM.

The receptor's source is a woman of 80 years or more with COVID-19, enrolled during active disease. V usage is TRBV28 and J usage is TRBJ1-2, with D perhaps matching TRBD1 (6 bases). Sequenced sample: peripheral blood. This chain's CDR3 is CASSWAGGPYGYTF. In nucleotides, the CDR3 is TGTGCCAGCAGTTGGGCCGGGGGGCCCTATGGCTACACCTTC.